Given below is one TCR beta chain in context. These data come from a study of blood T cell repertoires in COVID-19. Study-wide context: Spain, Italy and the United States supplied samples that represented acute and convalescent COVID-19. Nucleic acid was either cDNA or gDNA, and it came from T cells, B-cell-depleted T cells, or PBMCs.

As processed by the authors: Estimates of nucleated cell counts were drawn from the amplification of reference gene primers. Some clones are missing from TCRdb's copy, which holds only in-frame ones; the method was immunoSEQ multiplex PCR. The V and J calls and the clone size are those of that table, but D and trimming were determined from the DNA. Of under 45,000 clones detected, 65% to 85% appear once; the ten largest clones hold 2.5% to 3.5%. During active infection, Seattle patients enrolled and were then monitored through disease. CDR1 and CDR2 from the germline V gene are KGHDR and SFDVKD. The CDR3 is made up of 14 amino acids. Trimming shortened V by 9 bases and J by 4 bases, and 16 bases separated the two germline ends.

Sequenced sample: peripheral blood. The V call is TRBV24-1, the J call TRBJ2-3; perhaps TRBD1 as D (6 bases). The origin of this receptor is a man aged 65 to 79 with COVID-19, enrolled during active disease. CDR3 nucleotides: TGTGCCACCGCTTCGGCGAAGGGGGCAGATACGCAGTATTTT. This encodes CATASAKGADTQYF.